This entry lists 23 T cell receptor beta chains sequenced from one sample in a study of identical twins. From the 5' RACE reads, TCRdb called clonotypes with MiXCR, one entry per CDR3 protein. The profile shows under 350,000 distinct CDR3 sequences, roughly 10% of them singletons. These data were also reused for a study on yellow fever vaccine responses in identical twins.

The sequenced sample consisted of CD8+ T cells sorted from blood. The receptors were sampled from a woman aged 18-29 years in good health.

This clonotype has more than one count but fewer than ten. V usage is TRBV6-2 or TRBV6-3 and J usage is TRBJ2-1, with no clear D. There are 11 residues in the CDR3. The germline gives CDR1 MNHEY, CDR2 SVGEGT. V gave up 8 bases and J gave up 6 bases, with 8 bases separating them. The CDR3 DNA sequence: TGTGCCAGCGCGGTCGTCAATGAGCAGTTCTTC. As protein: CASAVVNEQFF.

This sequence joins TRBV19 and TRBJ2-7; maybe TRBD1 (5 bases). Germline CDR1 is LNHDA and CDR2 is SQIVND (reference sequence). This CDR3 comprises 13 residues. The ends were cut back, 1 base at V and 3 bases at J, with 7 bases in the middle. This CDR3 is CASSIGDSYEQYF. CDR3 sequence (DNA): TGTGCCAGTAGTATAGGCGACAGCTACGAGCAGTACTTC.

This clonotype was seen repeatedly, ten times or more. This chain joins TRBV10-3 and TRBJ2-2; the D is unclear. Trimming cost V 2 bases and J 2 bases, with 9 bases left between them. This CDR3 spans 15 amino acids. The germline V gene encodes CDR1 ENHRY and CDR2 SYGVKD. The CDR3 sequence is CAISETDVNTGELFF. The CDR3 nucleotides are TGTGCCATCAGTGAGACGGACGTTAACACCGGGGAGCTGTTTTTT.

This clonotype was seen at least ten times. This chain links TRBV7-9 with TRBJ2-1; no firm D call. CDR3 length: 16 amino acids. V lost 2 bases, J lost 7 bases, and 18 bases lay in between. Germline V gene lookup returns CDR1 SEHNR and CDR2 FQNEAQ (reference sequence). The CDR3 sequence is CASSLPTGVGSNEQFF. CDR3 coding DNA: TGTGCCAGCAGCTTACCTACTGGGGTTGGTAGTAATGAGCAGTTCTTC.

This clonotype was detected many times. J is TRBJ2-7 and V is TRBV12-3 or TRBV12-4; D gene ambiguous. This CDR3 is built from 14 residues. Deletions cut 3 bases from V and 3 bases from J, with 12 bases between. The CDR3 nucleotides are TGTGCCAGCAGTTTTGTCCCAGCCCTCTACGAGCAGTACTTC. It translates to CASSFVPALYEQYF.

V is TRBV11-2 and J is TRBJ2-2, with D possibly matching TRBD1 (5 bases). The CDR3 runs 16 residues. Germline V lookup: CDR1 SGHAT, CDR2 FQNNGV. V lost 5 bases to trimming and J lost 0 bases, with 13 bases between them. The CDR3 DNA follows: TGTGCCAGCAGCCAGGGAACAGGCTCGAACACCGGGGAGCTGTTTTTT. Residues: CASSQGTGSNTGELFF.

This chain links TRBV7-6 with TRBJ2-7; TRBD1 matches at 9 bases. The CDR3 sequence is 17 residues long. Looked up from germline, CDR1 is SGHVS and CDR2 is FNYEAQ. V dropped 0 bases and J dropped 4; count of bases not matched to a gene: 10. CDR3 nucleotide sequence: TGTGCCAGCAGCTTAGCCCCTTACCGGGACAGGGAATACGAGCAGTACTTC. It codes for CASSLAPYRDREYEQYF.

In this sample, this clonotype turned up many times. The J gene is TRBJ2-4, the V gene TRBV24-1; D unresolved. Germline V gene lookup returns CDR1 KGHDR and CDR2 SFDVKD. The V and J ends lost 4 bases and 7 bases respectively, with 10 bases between them. The CDR3 covers 13 residues. The CDR3 spells CATSDWAENIQYF. In DNA form, the CDR3 reads TGTGCCACCAGTGACTGGGCTGAGAACATTCAGTACTTC.

This clonotype was seen at least ten times. This rearrangement joins TRBV6-5 to TRBJ2-7; possibly TRBD2 for D (5 bases). The CDR3 is 14 amino acids. Per germline, CDR1 MNHEY and CDR2 SVGAGI. Trimming pared 5 bases from V and 2 bases from J, leaving 13 bases between. CDR3 amino acids: CASSNVGAPYEQYF. The CDR3 nucleotides read TGTGCCAGCAGTAACGTGGGAGCCCCCTACGAGCAGTACTTC.

The chain couples TRBV6-2 or TRBV6-3 to TRBJ2-2; TRBD1 agrees at 8 bases. In germline, CDR1 is MNHEY, CDR2 SVGEGT. This CDR3 has 17 amino acids. V lost 0 bases and J lost 1; bases outside the gene matches: 4. Written as DNA, the CDR3 is TGTGCCAGCAGTTACTCTCTTGGGACAGGGAACACCGGGGAGCTGTTTTTT. This codes for CASSYSLGTGNTGELFF.

In its sample, this clonotype was seen many times. The V gene is TRBV19, the J gene TRBJ1-2; D gene uncertain. V dropped 3 bases and J dropped 7 bases, with 12 bases sitting between them. The germline V gene encodes CDR1 LNHDA and CDR2 SQIVND (reference sequence). The CDR3 is 13 amino acids. CDR3 bases: TGTGCCAGTAGTATGGTGCCTCCAGCTGGCTACACCTTC. Translating gives CASSMVPPAGYTF.

This clonotype was detected ten times or more. The chain employs TRBV4-3 and TRBJ2-5; 9 positions agree with TRBD1. Losses at the gene ends were 5 bases for V and 4 bases for J; bases not matched to a gene: 5. The germline gives CDR1 LGHNA, CDR2 YSLEER. The CDR3 length is 14 residues. In DNA form, the CDR3 reads TGCGCCAGCAGCGCATACAGGGGGCGAGAGACCCAGTACTTC. It specifies CASSAYRGRETQYF.

This sequence joins TRBV27 and TRBJ2-1; D is uncertain. The length of the CDR3 is 12 residues. Trimming left V 6 bases short and J 10 bases short, with 13 bases between. Per the germline V gene, CDR1 is MNHEY and CDR2 is SMNVEV (reference sequence). The CDR3 coding sequence is TGTGCCAGCAGCCGTCCGGAGAGGGAGCAGTTCTTC. Translated: CASSRPEREQFF.

This clonotype appeared many times. This chain links TRBV12-3 or TRBV12-4 with TRBJ2-5; no firm D call. The CDR3 has 12 residues. The germline V and J ends were trimmed by 3 bases and 3 bases, with 5 bases remaining between them. CDR3 residues: CASSLGEETQYF. The CDR3 DNA sequence: TGTGCCAGCAGTTTGGGCGAAGAGACCCAGTACTTC.

This clonotype was recorded at least ten times. This chain connects TRBV27 to TRBJ1-4; D gene uncertain. The germline gives CDR1 MNHEY, CDR2 SMNVEV (reference sequence). V was clipped by 5 bases and J by 3 bases, with 7 bases between them. The CDR3 totals 13 residues. The CDR3 DNA sequence: TGTGCCAGCAGTAGAGGGTCTAATGAAAAACTGTTTTTT. Amino acids: CASSRGSNEKLFF.

This clonotype showed up just a few times. The chain joins TRBV27 to TRBJ2-5; maybe TRBD1 (6 bases). The CDR3 runs to 18 residues. Germline CDR1 and CDR2: MNHEY and SMNVEV (reference sequence). The V gene lost 2 bases and the J gene lost 5 bases, with 24 bases spanning the gap. The CDR3 DNA sequence: TGTGCCAGCAGTTTAAGCCCCATACCTTCAGGGGTCGGGGAGACCCAGTACTTC. Its translation is CASSLSPIPSGVGETQYF.

This clonotype was counted between two and nine times. CDR3 in amino acids: CASTSGILYGYTF. CDR3 DNA sequence: TGTGCCAGCACGTCGGGGATCCTGTATGGCTACACCTTC. The chain links TRBV12-3 or TRBV12-4 to TRBJ1-2; D is ambiguous. Trimming left V 7 bases short and J 5 bases short, with 14 bases between. CDR3 length equals 13 residues.

J is TRBJ2-3 and V is TRBV12-3 or TRBV12-4, with D perhaps TRBD1 (6 bases). The CDR3 has 16 amino acids. Trimming removed 5 bases from V and 0 bases from J, with 15 bases in between. The CDR3 bases are TGTGCCAGCAGTCCGGAGACAGGCGCTAGCACAGATACGCAGTATTTT. This gives the protein CASSPETGASTDTQYF.

J is TRBJ2-7 and V is TRBV7-9, with TRBD2 identical over 14 bases. CDR3 length: 16 amino acids. Germline CDR1 SEHNR, CDR2 FQNEAQ (reference sequence). V shed 5 bases and J 2 bases; nucleotides not matched to a gene: 5. The CDR3 DNA is TGTGCCAGCAGCCGAGGGACTAGCGGGGGCCCCTACGAGCAGTACTTC. This codes for CASSRGTSGGPYEQYF.

At least ten counts were recorded for this clonotype. The genes are TRBV28 and TRBJ2-6, with D perhaps TRBD2 (5 bases). The CDR3 totals 16 residues. Germline CDR1 reads MDHEN; CDR2 reads SYDVKM. Trimming took off 6 bases at V and 0 bases at J, with 12 bases between the two ends. CDR3 sequence (DNA): TGTGCCAGCAGCCAAAACGCGGGCTCTGGGGCCAACGTCCTGACTTTC. Protein: CASSQNAGSGANVLTF.

In its sample, this clonotype was seen many times. V usage is TRBV29-1 and J usage is TRBJ2-7; 8 bases map to TRBD1. Per the germline V gene, CDR1 is SQVTM and CDR2 is ANQGSEA. The CDR3 has 13 amino acids. V shed 7 bases and J 2 bases; nucleotides not matched to a gene: 7. In nucleotides, the CDR3 is TGCAGCGCCGGAGGGACAGGAGCCTACGAGCAGTACTTC. Protein: CSAGGTGAYEQYF.

V usage is TRBV20-1 and J usage is TRBJ2-7; tentative D call: TRBD1 (6 bases). The CDR3 length is 14 residues. The germline CDR1 and CDR2 sequences are DFQATT and SNEGSKA (reference sequence). V gave up 5 bases and J gave up 7 bases, with 21 bases separating them. CDR3 sequence reads: CSASRTDVLGEQYF. DNA of the CDR3: TGCAGTGCTTCCCGGACAGACGTCCTTGGGGAGCAGTACTTC.

The chain combines TRBV29-1 with TRBJ2-3; TRBD2 matches at 8 bases. The CDR3 consists of 15 residues. The V and J ends lost 3 bases and 3 bases, in that order; junction bases with no gene match: 8. CDR1 is SQVTM and CDR2 is ANQGSEA in the germline V gene. In DNA, the CDR3 is TGCAGCGTTGATTTGGGACTAGGGTTTACAGATACGCAGTATTTT. This encodes CSVDLGLGFTDTQYF.